These T cell receptor beta chains were read from a single sample in a study of Ad26.COV2.S vaccination and SARS-CoV-2 variants. TCRdb keeps only in-frame clones here, not all; method: immunoSEQ multiplex PCR. The repertoire holds about 400,000 clones, about four fifths seen once, with about 7.4% in the top ten. This sample comprised peripheral blood, obtained in a trial of Ad26.COV2.S vaccine versus placebo. Source of these receptors: a person between 18 and 65 years old who received the Ad26.COV2.S COVID-19 vaccine or a placebo. Both conserved end residues are part of each CDR3. A D gene is named only where the DNA matches it firmly. Size tells how often a clone was seen (once, few, many) or the class of an expanded clone, and some rows leave it out.

clone size	V gene	D gene	J gene	CDR3 protein	CDR3 DNA
-	TRBV10-3	-	TRBJ1-5	CAISEWNQPQHF	TGTGCCATCAGTGAGTGGAATCAGCCCCAGCATTTT
-	TRBV5-1	-	TRBJ1-3	CASSSSSSGNTIYF	TGCGCCAGCAGCTCGTCGAGCTCTGGAAACACCATATATTTT
few	TRBV29-1	TRBD2	TRBJ2-5	CSMELAARETQYF	TGCAGCATGGAACTAGCGGCGAGGGAGACCCAGTACTTC
-	TRBV7-2	-	TRBJ1-4	CASSLTRVSGEKLFF	TGTGCCAGCAGCTTAACCCGGGTCTCGGGTGAAAAACTGTTTTTT
-	TRBV5-4	TRBD2	TRBJ2-7	CASSPGTSGRIPNEQYF	TGTGCCAGCAGCCCCGGGACTAGCGGGAGGATCCCCAACGAGCAGTACTTC
-	TRBV3-1/TRBV3-2	-	TRBJ2-5	CASSPGPSRRETQYF	TGTGCCAGCAGCCCGGGACCGTCGAGAAGAGAGACCCAGTACTTC
few	TRBV18	-	TRBJ1-3	CASSLRGPGNGNTIYF	TGTGCCAGCTCACTACGGGGTCCGGGAAATGGAAACACCATATATTTT
-	TRBV6-1	-	TRBJ1-6	CASSEQEGWDSPLHF	TGTGCCAGCAGTGAACAGGAGGGGTGGGATTCACCCCTCCACTTT
-	TRBV2	-	TRBJ2-2	CASKWIIEGTGELFF	TGTGCCAGCAAGTGGATAATAGAGGGCACCGGGGAGCTGTTTTTT
few	TRBV5-4	-	TRBJ1-3	CASSSGGRLYASGNTIYF	TGTGCCAGCAGCTCCGGGGGGCGGCTGTATGCCTCTGGAAACACCATATATTTT